Shown below are 19 T cell receptor beta chains from a single sample sequenced in a study of beta chain features in type 1 diabetes. Study conclusions and caveats: Shorter TCRB CDR3s, moderately but significantly so, marked every one of the four CD4+ subsets in Type 1 diabetes patients.

Their antigens remain unidentified. TCRB transcripts that were expressed got sequenced, as all of the isolated RNA had been reverse transcribed. Here immunoSEQ multiplex PCR was the method, and the copy in TCRdb shows in-frame clones only, minus some. This sample has about 700,000 clones, with around 15% found just once. The sample comprised naive CD4+ T cells from blood. Receptors were obtained from a man between 18 and 35 years old with type 1 diabetes.

The rearrangement uses TRBV9 and TRBJ2-3, with D tentatively TRBD1 (6 bases). Trimming removed 2 bases from V and 4 bases from J, with 11 bases in between. The germline V gene has CDR1 SGDLS and CDR2 YYNGEE. The CDR3 contains 14 residues. This CDR3 reads CASSVRQGSDTQYF. The CDR3 DNA sequence: TGTGCCAGCAGCGTGCGCCAGGGGTCAGATACGCAGTATTTT. Complete variable domain (other parts from reference TRBV9 and TRBJ2-3): DSGVTQTPKHLITATGQRVTLRCSPRSGDLSVYWYQQSLDQGLQFLIQYYNGEERAKGNILERFSAQQFPDLHSELNLSSLELGDSALYFCASSVRQGSDTQYFGPGTRLTVL.

V and J are TRBV7-2 and TRBJ2-5; unclear D gene. The ends were cut back, 5 bases at V and 1 base at J, with 11 bases in the middle. Germline assignment: CDR1 SGHTA and CDR2 FQGNSA. The CDR3 has 14 amino acids. CDR3 protein: CASSLTVSQETQYF. CDR3 sequence (DNA): TGTGCCAGCAGCCTGACCGTCTCCCAAGAGACCCAGTACTTC.

The sample holds a few counts of this clone. The junction departs from germline at one end; a sequencing error may be responsible. The gene calls are TRBV7-2 and TRBJ2-2; 8 bases agree with TRBD2. The CDR3 length is 15 residues. Germline V gives CDR1 SGHTA, CDR2 FQGNSA. CDR3 coding DNA: TGTGCCAGCAGATTTACGGGAGGGAACCCCGGGGAGCTGTTTTTT. It codes for CASRFTGGNPGELFF. Combining the CDR3 with reference TRBV7-2 and TRBJ2-2 gives the whole variable domain GAGVSQSPSNKVTEKGKDVELRCDPISGHTALYWYRQSLGQGLEFLIYFQGNSAPDKSGLPSDRFSAERTGGSVSTLTIQRTQQEDSAVYLCASRFTGGNPGELFFGEGSRLTVL.

Comments on this clone: The same CDR3 is also encoded by other DNA sequences in this sample. The chain links TRBV25-1 to TRBJ1-1; 8 nucleotides match TRBD1. Germline V CDR1 and CDR2: MGHDK, SYGVNS. Trimming removed 6 bases from V and 5 bases from J; junction bases left unmatched: 2. The CDR3 extends over 12 amino acids. The CDR3: CASSRQGTEAFF. Here the CDR3 DNA reads TGTGCCAGCAGCAGACAGGGGACTGAAGCTTTCTTT.

In its sample, this clone was seen a few times. This chain uses TRBV4-1 with TRBJ2-2, with 10 bases aligning to TRBD2. The junction had 9 bases not matched to a gene; V was cut back by 4 bases and J by 1 base. The CDR3 covers 18 residues. From germline, CDR1 is MGHRA and CDR2 YSYEKL. CDR3 residues: CASSPRTSGARNTGELFF. For the CDR3, the DNA is TGCGCCAGCAGCCCCCGGACTAGCGGAGCAAGGAACACCGGGGAGCTGTTTTTT.

This chain joins TRBV30 and TRBJ2-3; the D is unclear. CDR1 and CDR2 (germline): GTSNPN, SVGIG (reference sequence). The germline V and J ends were trimmed by 2 bases and 0 bases, with 12 bases remaining between them. The CDR3 length is 15 residues. The DNA for the CDR3 is TGTGCCTGGAGTTTCCGAACATCTAGCACAGATACGCAGTATTTT. Amino acids: CAWSFRTSSTDTQYF. Full variable domain (missing parts from reference TRBV30 and TRBJ2-3): SQTIHQWPATLVQPVGSPLSLECTVEGTSNPNLYWYRQAAGRGLQLLFYSVGIGQISSEVPQNLSASRPQDRQFILSSKKLLLSDSGFYLCAWSFRTSSTDTQYFGPGTRLTVL.

This clone was seen a handful of times. The chain has TRBV5-4 and TRBJ2-7; 8 nucleotides align to TRBD1. Germline CDR1 and CDR2: SGHNT and YYREEE (reference sequence). Losses at the gene ends were 4 bases for V and 2 bases for J; bases not matched to a gene: 5. The CDR3 has 14 amino acids. The CDR3 coding sequence is TGTGCCAGCAGCCGGGGACAGGCCACCTACGAGCAGTACTTC. It is translated as CASSRGQATYEQYF.

This clone was seen a few times. The rearrangement links TRBV29-1 to TRBJ2-4, with D maybe TRBD2 (7 bases). V was pared by 7 bases and J by 0 bases, with 10 bases between. This CDR3 has 13 residues. CDR1 SQVTM and CDR2 ANQGSEA come from the germline V gene. The CDR3: CSGGGGAKNIQYF. CDR3 coding DNA: TGCAGCGGGGGAGGGGGAGCCAAAAACATTCAGTACTTC. The full variable domain, with the rest looked up from reference TRBV29-1 and TRBJ2-4, is SAVISQKPSRDICQRGTSLTIQCQVDSQVTMMFWYRQQPGQSLTLIATANQGSEATYESGFVIDKFPISRPNLTFSTLTVSNMSPEDSSIYLCSGGGGAKNIQYFGAGTRLSVL.

The rearrangement uses TRBV5-5 and TRBJ2-1; TRBD1 agrees at 10 bases. The CDR3 is 15 amino acids. The germline CDR1 and CDR2 sequences are SGHKS and YYEKEE (reference sequence). The trim removed 4 bases at V and 4 bases at J, leaving 5 bases unmatched. The CDR3 DNA reads as TGTGCCAGCAGCCAGGGACAGGGGTATTACAATGAGCAGTTCTTC. Protein: CASSQGQGYYNEQFF.

The chain recombines TRBV9 with TRBJ2-3; D possibly uses TRBD1 or TRBD2 (7 bases each). Germline values: CDR1 SGDLS, CDR2 YYNGEE. V was clipped by 4 bases and J by 2 bases, with 20 bases between them. This CDR3 has 17 amino acids. In DNA form, the CDR3 reads TGTGCCAGCAGCCCCCTGCCAGGGGGGGGCATCACAGATACGCAGTATTTT. Translated: CASSPLPGGGITDTQYF.

V and J are TRBV11-3 and TRBJ1-2, with TRBD1 matching over 8 bases. J lost 3 bases, V lost 3 bases, and 3 bases had no gene match. Germline CDR1 and CDR2: SGHNT and YENEEA. The CDR3 has 14 amino acids. The chain's CDR3 is CASSFRGQDYGYTF. The CDR3 coding sequence is TGTGCCAGCAGCTTCAGGGGGCAGGACTATGGCTACACCTTC.

The sample holds a few counts of this clone. The chain recombines TRBV2 with TRBJ1-2; 8 bases align to TRBD1. CDR3 length: 14 amino acids. With 3 bases clipped from V and 4 bases from J, the junction kept 4 bases outside the gene matches. Germline V gene data show CDR1 as SNHLY and CDR2 as FYNNEI. CDR3 sequence reads: CASSDGQGGYGYTF. In DNA, the CDR3 is TGTGCCAGCAGTGACGGACAGGGCGGCTATGGCTACACCTTC.

To note about this clone: The identical CDR3 is also encoded by other nucleotide sequences in the sample. This chain links TRBV10-3 with TRBJ1-1, with 8 positions matching TRBD1. Trimming at V came to 6 bases and at J to 5 bases, leaving 5 bases not matched to a gene. Germline V gene lookup returns CDR1 ENHRY and CDR2 SYGVKD. There are 13 residues in the CDR3. In DNA, the CDR3 is TGTGCCATCAGCGGACAGGGCGGGACTGAAGCTTTCTTT. Its protein product is CAISGQGGTEAFF.

This clone was recorded a few times. The chain links TRBV19 to TRBJ1-5; the D gene is possibly TRBD1 (6 bases). The V end was cut by 5 bases, the J end by 5 bases, with 10 bases between. Germline V CDR1 and CDR2: LNHDA, SQIVND (reference sequence). The CDR3 length is 13 residues. The CDR3 region is CASSAAGDQPQHF. For the CDR3, the DNA is TGTGCCAGTAGTGCTGCAGGGGATCAGCCCCAGCATTTT.

This clone was recorded a few times. The chain combines TRBV4-1 with TRBJ2-3; 12 nucleotides line up with TRBD1. Losses at the gene ends were 5 bases for V and 6 bases for J; bases not matched to a gene: 6. The CDR3 spans 15 residues. From germline, CDR1 is MGHRA and CDR2 YSYEKL. CDR3 sequence: CASSVGTGGADTQYF. The DNA of the CDR3 is TGCGCCAGCAGCGTGGGGACAGGGGGCGCCGATACGCAGTATTTT.

This clone has a handful of counts. The CDR3 DNA is TGCAGCGTTCCACAGGGGGCTGGCACAGATACGCAGTATTTT. This codes for CSVPQGAGTDTQYF. The rearrangement uses TRBV29-1 and TRBJ2-3, with 9 bases identical to TRBD1. The V gene end was trimmed by 5 bases and the J gene end by 1 base; junction bases not matched to a gene: 4. CDR1 and CDR2 (germline): SQVTM, ANQGSEA. The CDR3 consists of 14 residues.

The chain employs TRBV7-9 and TRBJ1-2, with D unclear. V was trimmed by 3 bases and J by 6 bases, leaving 17 bases between them. From germline, CDR1 is SEHNR and CDR2 FQNEAQ (reference sequence). This CDR3 has 15 residues. The CDR3 here is CASSLGFPSENGYTF. In nucleotides, the CDR3 is TGTGCCAGCAGCTTGGGGTTTCCCTCAGAGAATGGCTACACCTTC.

CDR3 in DNA: TGCAGTGGGGCAGAACACGCTACAGATACGCAGTATTTT. Protein product: CSGAEHATDTQYF. The chain joins TRBV29-1 to TRBJ2-3; D perhaps matches TRBD1 (5 bases). The CDR3 is 13 residues long. CDR1 and CDR2 from the germline V gene are SQVTM and ANQGSEA.

The chain has TRBV19 and TRBJ1-2; D is ambiguous. Trimming shortened V by 5 bases and J by 8 bases, and 21 bases separated the two germline ends. Per the germline V gene, CDR1 is LNHDA and CDR2 is SQIVND (reference sequence). The CDR3 has 15 amino acids. DNA of the CDR3: TGTGCCAGTAGTTCCCTAGGGCTTAACCGTGAAGGCTACACCTTC. Translated, it gives CASSSLGLNREGYTF.